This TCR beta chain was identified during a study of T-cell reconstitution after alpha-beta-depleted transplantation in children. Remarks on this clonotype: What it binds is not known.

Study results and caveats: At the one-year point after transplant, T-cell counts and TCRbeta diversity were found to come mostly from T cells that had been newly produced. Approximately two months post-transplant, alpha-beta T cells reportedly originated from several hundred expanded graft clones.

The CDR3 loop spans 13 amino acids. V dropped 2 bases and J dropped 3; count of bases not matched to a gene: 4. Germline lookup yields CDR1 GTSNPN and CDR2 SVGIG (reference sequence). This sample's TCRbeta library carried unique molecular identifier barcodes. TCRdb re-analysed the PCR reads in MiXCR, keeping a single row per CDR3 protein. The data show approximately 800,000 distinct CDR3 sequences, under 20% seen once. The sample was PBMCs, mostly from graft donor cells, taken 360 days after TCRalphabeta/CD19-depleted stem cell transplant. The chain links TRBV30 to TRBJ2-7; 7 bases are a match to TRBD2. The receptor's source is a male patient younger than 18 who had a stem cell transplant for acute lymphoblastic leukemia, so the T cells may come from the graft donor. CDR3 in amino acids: CAWSRGLLYEQYF. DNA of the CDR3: TGTGCCTGGAGTCGGGGACTACTCTACGAGCAGTACTTC.